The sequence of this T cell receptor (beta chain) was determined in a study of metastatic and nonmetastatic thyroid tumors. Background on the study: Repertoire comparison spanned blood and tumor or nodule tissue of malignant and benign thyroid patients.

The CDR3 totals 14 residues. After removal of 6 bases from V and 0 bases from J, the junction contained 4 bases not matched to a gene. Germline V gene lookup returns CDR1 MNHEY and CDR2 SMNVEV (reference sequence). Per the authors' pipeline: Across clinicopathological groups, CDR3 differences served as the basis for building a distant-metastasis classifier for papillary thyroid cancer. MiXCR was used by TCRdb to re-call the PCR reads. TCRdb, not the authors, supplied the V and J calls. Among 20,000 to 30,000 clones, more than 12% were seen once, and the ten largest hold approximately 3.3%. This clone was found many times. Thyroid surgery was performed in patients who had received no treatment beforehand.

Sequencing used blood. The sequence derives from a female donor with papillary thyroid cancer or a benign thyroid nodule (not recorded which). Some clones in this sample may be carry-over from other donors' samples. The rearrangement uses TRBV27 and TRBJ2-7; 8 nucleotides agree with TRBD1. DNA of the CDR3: TGTGCCAGCAGGGACAGGGTGTCCTCCTACGAGCAGTACTTC. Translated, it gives CASRDRVSSYEQYF.